This record concerns one TCR beta chain sequence. Antigen specificity is unknown. The same CDR3 can be traced to other DNA sequences in this sample. As defined, naive CD8 cells were CD45RO-negative and positively selected for CCR7, with terminally differentiated effector memory CD45RA+ cells excluded. This record comes from a study of shared clonotypes between healthy human individuals. Study-level points and caveats: Non-shared clonotypes had lower generation probabilities than clonotypes shared by all four sorted-subset donors. A limitation of the genetic and exposure-history diversity represented arose from few donors.

Here immunoSEQ multiplex PCR was the method, and the copy in TCRdb shows in-frame clones only, minus some. The sample holds more than 2 million clones, around 95% seen once. The germline V and J ends were trimmed by 3 bases and 1 base, with 9 bases remaining between them. The CDR3 sequence is 14 residues long. Germline V CDR1 and CDR2: MDHEN, SYDVKM. V usage is TRBV28 and J usage is TRBJ1-2; a weak D match, TRBD1 (5 bases). This receptor was identified in a man between 18 and 35 years old in good health. Some clones in this sample may be carry-over from other donors' samples. Sequencing was carried out using naive CD8+ T cells from PBMCs. The CDR3 loop reads CASSLRGINYGYTF. DNA of the CDR3: TGTGCCAGCAGTTTGCGGGGCATTAACTATGGCTACACCTTC.